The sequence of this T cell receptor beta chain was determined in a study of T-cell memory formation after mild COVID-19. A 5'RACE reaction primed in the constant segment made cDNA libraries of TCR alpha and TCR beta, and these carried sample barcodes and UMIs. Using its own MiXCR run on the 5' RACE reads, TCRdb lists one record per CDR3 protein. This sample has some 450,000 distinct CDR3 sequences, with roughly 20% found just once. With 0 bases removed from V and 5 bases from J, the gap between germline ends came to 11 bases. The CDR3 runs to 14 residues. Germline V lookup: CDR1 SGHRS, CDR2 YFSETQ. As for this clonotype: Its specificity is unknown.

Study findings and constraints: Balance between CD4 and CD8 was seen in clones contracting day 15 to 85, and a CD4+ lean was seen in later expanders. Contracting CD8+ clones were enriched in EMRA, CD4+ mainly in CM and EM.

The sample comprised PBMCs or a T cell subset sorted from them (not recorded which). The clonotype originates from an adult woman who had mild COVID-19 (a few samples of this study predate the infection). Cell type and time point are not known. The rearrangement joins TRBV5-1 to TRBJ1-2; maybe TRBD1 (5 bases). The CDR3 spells CASSLGDGGYGYTF. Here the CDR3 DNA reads TGCGCCAGCAGCTTGGGGGACGGCGGTTATGGCTACACCTTC.